The T cell receptor (beta chain) under discussion was sequenced for a study of T cell responses to AZD1222 COVID-19 vaccine. CDR3 size: 14 residues. Germline V gives CDR1 MNHNS, CDR2 SASEGT. The V end lost 2 bases, the J end lost 2 bases, and 7 bases lay between the germline ends. Assay used: immunoSEQ multiplex PCR; TCRdb lists only in-frame clones, some missing. The repertoire holds about 150,000 clones, with 88% as singletons. V gene TRBV6-1 combines with J gene TRBJ1-5; the D is unclear. The sequencing used peripheral blood, collected on day 0 of AZD1222 vaccination. This receptor was obtained from an adult in good health. CDR3: CASSENTGNQPQHF. The CDR3 nucleotides read TGTGCCAGCAGTGAAAACACAGGCAATCAGCCCCAGCATTTT.